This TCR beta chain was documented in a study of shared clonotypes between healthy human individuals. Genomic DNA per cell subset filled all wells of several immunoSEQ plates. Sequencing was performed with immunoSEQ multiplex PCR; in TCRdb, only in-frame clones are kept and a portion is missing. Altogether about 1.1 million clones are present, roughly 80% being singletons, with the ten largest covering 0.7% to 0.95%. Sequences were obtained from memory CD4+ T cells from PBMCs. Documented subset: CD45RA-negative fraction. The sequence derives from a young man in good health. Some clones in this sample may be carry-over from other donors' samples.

This chain's CDR3 is CSVWGGAWRETQYF. As DNA, the CDR3 is TGCAGCGTATGGGGGGGGGCATGGCGAGAGACCCAGTACTTC. The chain employs TRBV29-1 and TRBJ2-5; D is possibly TRBD2 (7 bases). V shed 6 bases and J shed 4 bases, with 18 bases lying between them. Germline V gene lookup returns CDR1 SQVTM and CDR2 ANQGSEA. The CDR3 runs to 14 residues.